The 24 T cell receptor beta chains presented below share a single source sample, sequenced in a study of control samples from healthy donors and cancer patients (dated by TCRdb to the early 2020s). The method behind the library was the immunoSEQ multiplex PCR assay. TCRdb provides this immuneACCESS table in a form limited to in-frame rearrangements. Some clones are lacking; in checked studies, under half of them reflect an unresolved V gene, and why the rest are absent is not known. A total of approximately 84,000 clones appear in this sample, about nine tenths of them only once. The ten most abundant clones make up 15% to 18% of the sample. The material sequenced was blood. These receptor sequences come from a man younger than 40 in good health.

The chain employs TRBV7-2 and TRBJ2-3; possibly TRBD2 for D (6 bases). Germline loops: CDR1 SGHTA, CDR2 FQGNSA. The CDR3 is made up of 17 amino acids. V shed 2 bases and J shed 0 bases, with 15 bases lying between them. The CDR3 DNA reads as TGTGCCAGCAGCTTATCCGGGAGACAAACTAGCACAGATACGCAGTATTTT. Its protein product is CASSLSGRQTSTDTQYF.

V is TRBV19 and J is TRBJ1-1; TRBD1 matches at 8 bases. The V and J ends lost 5 bases and 6 bases, in that order; junction bases with no gene match: 5. CDR1 LNHDA and CDR2 SQIVND come from the germline V gene (reference sequence). The CDR3 consists of 13 residues. The CDR3 DNA is TGTGCCAGTAGTTGGGGGACAGGATCTGAAGCTTTCTTT. Translated: CASSWGTGSEAFF.

This chain joins TRBV27 and TRBJ2-2, with D perhaps assigned TRBD1 or TRBD2 (5 bases each). V lost 6 bases and J 6 bases, leaving 17 bases between the germline ends. This CDR3 has 15 residues. Germline V gene sequence: CDR1 MNHEY, CDR2 SMNVEV (reference sequence). The CDR3 coding sequence is TGTGCCAGCAGCCGCTTAGGGGAGTGGGCCGGGGAGCTGTTTTTT. Encoded protein: CASSRLGEWAGELFF.

The rearrangement uses TRBV7-9 and TRBJ2-3; TRBD2 matches at 11 bases. Germline lookup yields CDR1 SEHNR and CDR2 FQNEAQ (reference sequence). The CDR3 is made up of 18 amino acids. Trimming took 6 bases from V and 5 from J; bases not matched to a gene: 16. CDR3 nucleotides: TGTGCCAGCAGTTCTGACGGGCTTAGCGGGAGGGACGTAGATACGCAGTATTTT. It specifies CASSSDGLSGRDVDTQYF.

Comment on this clone: This CDR3 is also generated by other DNA sequences in the sample. This rearrangement joins TRBV11-2 to TRBJ2-7; no firm D call. This CDR3 has 13 amino acids. From germline, CDR1 is SGHAT and CDR2 FQNNGV. Trimming pared 3 bases from V and 0 bases from J, leaving 6 bases between. In nucleotides, the CDR3 is TGTGCCAGCAGCTTGGGTAGCTCCTACGAGCAGTACTTC. It codes for CASSLGSSYEQYF.

This chain connects TRBV5-1 to TRBJ2-3; 9 nucleotides align to TRBD2. Germline V gives CDR1 SGHRS, CDR2 YFSETQ. This CDR3 is built from 17 residues. The V segment lost 4 bases and the J segment 3 bases; nucleotides outside the gene matches: 12. The CDR3 loop is CASSPTLSGGATDTQYF. The CDR3 DNA is TGCGCCAGCAGCCCCACCCTTAGCGGGGGCGCGACAGATACGCAGTATTTT.

The V gene is TRBV5-6, the J gene TRBJ1-1; perhaps TRBD1 as D (6 bases). V gave up 2 bases and J gave up 6 bases, with 11 bases separating them. The germline V gene encodes CDR1 SGHDT and CDR2 YYEEEE. The CDR3 runs to 13 residues. The CDR3 nucleotides are TGTGCCAGCAGCTTCGGGACAAAGGCTGAAGCTTTCTTT. It codes for CASSFGTKAEAFF. Supplemented by reference TRBV5-6 and TRBJ1-1, the full variable domain reads DAGVTQSPTHLIKTRGQQVTLRCSPKSGHDTVSWYQQALGQGPQFIFQYYEEEERQRGNFPDRFSGHQFPNYSSELNVNALLLGDSALYLCASSFGTKAEAFFGQGTRLTVV.

This chain joins TRBV7-3 and TRBJ1-1, with D possibly being TRBD1 (5 bases). The ends were cut back, 4 bases at V and 4 bases at J, with 13 bases in the middle. From germline, CDR1 is SGHTA and CDR2 FQGTGA. The CDR3 has 14 residues. CDR3 residues: CASSSQGVGTEAFF. The CDR3 nucleotides are TGTGCCAGCAGCTCCCAGGGAGTCGGCACTGAAGCTTTCTTT.

The gene calls are TRBV19 and TRBJ1-6, with D possibly matching TRBD1 (5 bases). This CDR3 has 13 amino acids. Per the germline V gene, CDR1 is LNHDA and CDR2 is SQIVND (reference sequence). Trimming took 4 bases from V and 9 from J, leaving 10 bases between them. In DNA form, the CDR3 reads TGTGCCAGTAGTACAGGGACGAGTTCACCCCTCCACTTT. Protein sequence: CASSTGTSSPLHF.

The V call is TRBV5-1, the J call TRBJ2-7; D is undetermined. This CDR3 region has 15 residues. Per germline, CDR1 SGHRS and CDR2 YFSETQ. Trimming removed 1 base from V and 0 bases from J, with 11 bases in between. DNA of the CDR3: TGCGCCAGCAGCTTGATCCATGGTGGCTCCTACGAGCAGTACTTC. It specifies CASSLIHGGSYEQYF.

V usage is TRBV18 and J usage is TRBJ2-7; D is unclear. Germline CDR1 KGHSH, CDR2 LQKENI. CDR3 size: 13 residues. Trimming stripped 4 bases from V and 0 bases from J, with 7 bases between. The CDR3 DNA follows: TGTGCCAGCTCACAACAGAGCTCCTACGAGCAGTACTTC. Translated: CASSQQSSYEQYF.

This clone was counted once. This chain connects TRBV12-3 or TRBV12-4 to TRBJ1-5; D not certain. V was trimmed by 6 bases and J by 1 base, leaving 7 bases between them. This CDR3 spans 13 amino acids. The CDR3 here is CASRVGSNQPQHF. The CDR3, as DNA: TGTGCCAGCAGGGTCGGAAGCAATCAGCCCCAGCATTTT.

This clone has only one observation. The CDR3 reads CATSDSTAYEQYF. The CDR3 DNA reads as TGTGCCACCAGTGATTCGACAGCCTACGAGCAGTACTTC. The rearrangement joins TRBV24-1 to TRBJ2-7; a possible D gene is TRBD1 (5 bases). The CDR3 has 13 amino acids. Trimming cost V 2 bases and J 2 bases, with 6 bases left between them. In germline, CDR1 is KGHDR, CDR2 SFDVKD.

V and J are TRBV5-8 and TRBJ2-3; 12 nucleotides agree with TRBD2. From germline, CDR1 is SGHTS and CDR2 YDEGEE. This CDR3 is 17 amino acids long. The ends lost 0 bases at V and 3 bases at J; junction bases unmatched: 5. As DNA, the CDR3 is TGTGCCAGCAGCTTGGGCGCGACTAGCGGGAGAACAGATACGCAGTATTTT. Encoded protein: CASSLGATSGRTDTQYF.

The V call is TRBV3-1 (or the pseudogene TRBV3-2), the J call TRBJ1-2; D remains unclear. From germline, CDR1 is LGHDT and CDR2 YNNKEL (reference sequence). V was clipped by 3 bases and J by 2 bases, with 7 bases between them. This CDR3 contains 13 residues. The CDR3 loop is CASSQSANYGYTF. CDR3 nucleotide sequence: TGTGCCAGCAGCCAGTCCGCAAACTATGGCTACACCTTC.

The chain links TRBV7-9 to TRBJ2-2; no definite D call. Looked up from germline, CDR1 is SEHNR and CDR2 is FQNEAQ (reference sequence). The CDR3 spans 12 residues. The V end lost 7 bases, the J end lost 2 bases, and 5 bases lay between the germline ends. CDR3 loop: CASILNTGELFF. CDR3 bases: TGTGCCAGCATATTAAACACCGGGGAGCTGTTTTTT.

The chain recombines TRBV27 with TRBJ2-7; 9 nucleotides match TRBD2. Per the germline V gene, CDR1 is MNHEY and CDR2 is SMNVEV (reference sequence). Trimming removed 4 bases from V and 4 bases from J; junction bases left unmatched: 14. This CDR3 comprises 17 residues. The CDR3 spells CASSSPGGSGRRYEQYF. In DNA, the CDR3 is TGTGCCAGCAGTTCACCCGGGGGTAGCGGGAGACGGTACGAGCAGTACTTC.

J is TRBJ1-1 and V is TRBV5-1, with D unclear. CDR3 length: 13 residues. Trimming took 0 bases from V and 0 from J, leaving 3 bases between them. The germline V gene has CDR1 SGHRS and CDR2 YFSETQ. CDR3 residues: CASSLEMNTEAFF. CDR3 coding DNA: TGCGCCAGCAGCTTGGAAATGAACACTGAAGCTTTCTTT.

The chain employs TRBV10-3 and TRBJ2-6; D unclear. CDR3 length: 13 amino acids. V shed 6 bases and J shed 1 base, with 4 bases lying between them. Germline CDR1 and CDR2: ENHRY and SYGVKD. The CDR3 nucleotides read TGTGCCATCAGAGATTCTGGGGCCAACGTCCTGACTTTC. It is translated as CAIRDSGANVLTF.

The genes are TRBV5-1 and TRBJ2-5; D may be TRBD2 (6 bases). The V end lost 2 bases, the J end lost 2 bases, and 13 bases lay between the germline ends. This CDR3 has 15 residues. Per the germline V gene, CDR1 is SGHRS and CDR2 is YFSETQ. The CDR3 sequence is CASSFEGGPQETQYF. CDR3 DNA: TGCGCCAGCAGCTTCGAGGGAGGACCACAAGAGACCCAGTACTTC.

J is TRBJ1-4 and V is TRBV14; a weak D match, TRBD1 (6 bases). The V gene lost 1 base and the J gene lost 4 bases, with 19 bases spanning the gap. The CDR3 runs to 18 residues. Germline V gene lookup returns CDR1 SGHDN and CDR2 FVKESK. For the CDR3, the DNA is TGTGCCAGCAGCCAAGTAGGACATCAGGGGCCCTTTAATGAAAAACTGTTTTTT. It yields the protein CASSQVGHQGPFNEKLFF. The complete variable domain, with remaining parts taken from reference TRBV14 and TRBJ1-4, reads EAGVTQFPSHSVIEKGQTVTLRCDPISGHDNLYWYRRVMGKEIKFLLHFVKESKQDESGMPNNRFLAERTGGTYSTLKVQPAELEDSGVYFCASSQVGHQGPFNEKLFFGSGTQLSVL.

The chain uses TRBV2 and TRBJ1-5, with a possible D match to TRBD1 (6 bases). Germline lookup yields CDR1 SNHLY and CDR2 FYNNEI. The CDR3 is 14 amino acids. V was clipped by 6 bases and J by 4 bases, with 13 bases between them. The CDR3 nucleotides are TGTGCCAGCAGCAGGGGCCTCATAAATCAGCCCCAGCATTTT. This encodes CASSRGLINQPQHF.

The chain carries TRBV10-3 and TRBJ2-7; D remains unclear. Deletions cut 0 bases from V and 2 bases from J, with 8 bases between. Germline values: CDR1 ENHRY, CDR2 SYGVKD. The CDR3 spans 14 residues. The CDR3 sequence: CAISESTATYEQYF. DNA of the CDR3: TGTGCCATCAGTGAGTCTACAGCAACCTACGAGCAGTACTTC.

The chain uses TRBV28 and TRBJ2-7; 8 bases match TRBD1. The CDR3 contains 13 residues. V lost 4 bases and J lost 5; bases outside the gene matches: 4. Germline V gene sequence: CDR1 MDHEN, CDR2 SYDVKM. Written as DNA, the CDR3 is TGTGCCAGCAGTTGGGAACAGGGGGACGAGCAGTACTTC. The encoded protein is CASSWEQGDEQYF.